The sample holds many counts of the clone carrying this T cell receptor beta chain. Its matching antigen is unknown. TCRdb recomputed calls from the 5' RACE reads with MiXCR, one row per CDR3 protein. The sample consists of more than 600,000 distinct CDR3 sequences, 15% to 20% of them appearing once. This sample stems from a study of identical twins. Study-level findings and limits: Insertion counts were lower in abundant cord blood beta clonotypes, a trend that memory repertoires did not show.

Everyone who donated was a healthy Caucasian. The V gene's germline CDR1 is MNHEY and CDR2 SMNVEV (reference sequence). The CDR3 length is 15 residues. The V segment lost 6 bases and the J segment 13 bases; nucleotides outside the gene matches: 16. The sample was also linked to a second study, of T cells expressing NK-cell markers.

This clonotype was obtained from a woman between 18 and 29 years old in good health. Sequencing input: PBMCs. The chain uses TRBV27 and TRBJ1-4; 8 nucleotides agree with TRBD1. The chain's CDR3 is CASSQTRDRSDSLFF. The CDR3 DNA reads TGTGCCAGCAGCCAAACCCGGGACAGGAGTGATTCACTGTTTTTT. The variable domain in full, with the rest retrieved from reference TRBV27 and TRBJ1-4, is EAQVTQNPRYLITVTGKKLTVTCSQNMNHEYMSWYRQDPGLGLRQIYYSMNVEVTDKGDVPEGYKVSRKEKRNFPLILESPSPNQTSLYFCASSQTRDRSDSLFFGSGTQLSVL.